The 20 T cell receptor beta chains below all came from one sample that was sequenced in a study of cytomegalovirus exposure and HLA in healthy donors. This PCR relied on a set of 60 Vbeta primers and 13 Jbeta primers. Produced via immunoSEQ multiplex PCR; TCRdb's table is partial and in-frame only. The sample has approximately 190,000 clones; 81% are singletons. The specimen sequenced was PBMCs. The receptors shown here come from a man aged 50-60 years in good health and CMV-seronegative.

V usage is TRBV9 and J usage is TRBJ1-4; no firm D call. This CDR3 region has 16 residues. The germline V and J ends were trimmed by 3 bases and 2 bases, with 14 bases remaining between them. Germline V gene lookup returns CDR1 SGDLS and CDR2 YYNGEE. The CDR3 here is CASSETPVVTNEKLFF. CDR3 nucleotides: TGTGCCAGCAGCGAAACCCCAGTGGTGACTAATGAAAAACTGTTTTTT.

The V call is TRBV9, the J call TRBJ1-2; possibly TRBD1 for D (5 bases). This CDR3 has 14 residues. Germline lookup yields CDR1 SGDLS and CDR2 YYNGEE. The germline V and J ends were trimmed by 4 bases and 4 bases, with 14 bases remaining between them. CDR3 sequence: CASSIGVGFYGYTF. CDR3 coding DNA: TGTGCCAGCAGCATAGGGGTCGGGTTCTATGGCTACACCTTC.

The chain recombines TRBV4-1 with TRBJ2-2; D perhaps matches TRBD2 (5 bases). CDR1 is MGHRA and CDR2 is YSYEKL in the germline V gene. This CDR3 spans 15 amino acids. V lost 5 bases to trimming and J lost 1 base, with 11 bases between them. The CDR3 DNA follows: TGCGCCAGCAGCGTGGGAGAGGTGAACACCGGGGAGCTGTTTTTT. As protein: CASSVGEVNTGELFF.

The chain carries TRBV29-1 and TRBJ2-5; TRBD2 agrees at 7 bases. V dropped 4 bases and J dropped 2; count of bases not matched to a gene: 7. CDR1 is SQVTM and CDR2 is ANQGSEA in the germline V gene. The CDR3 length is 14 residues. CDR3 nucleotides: TGCAGCGTTGTCGCCTGGGGGGGGCAAGAGACCCAGTACTTC. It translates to CSVVAWGGQETQYF.

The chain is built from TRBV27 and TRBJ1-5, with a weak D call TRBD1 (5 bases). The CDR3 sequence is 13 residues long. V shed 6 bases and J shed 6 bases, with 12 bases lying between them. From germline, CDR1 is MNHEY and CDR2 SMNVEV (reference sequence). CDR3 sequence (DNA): TGTGCCAGCAGCGGATTGGGGGGTCAGCCCCAGCATTTT. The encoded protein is CASSGLGGQPQHF.

The CDR3: CASSGRVRNQPQHF. In DNA, the CDR3 is TGTGCCAGTAGTGGGCGGGTGCGCAATCAGCCCCAGCATTTT. This rearrangement joins TRBV19 to TRBJ1-5, with no clear D. V shed 5 bases and J shed 2 bases, with 10 bases lying between them. The CDR3 is made up of 14 amino acids. The germline V gene has CDR1 LNHDA and CDR2 SQIVND (reference sequence).

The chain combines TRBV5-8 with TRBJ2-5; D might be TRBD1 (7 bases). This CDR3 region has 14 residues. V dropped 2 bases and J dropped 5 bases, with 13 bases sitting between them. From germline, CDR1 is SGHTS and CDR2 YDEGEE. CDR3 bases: TGTGCCAGCAGCTTAGGGGGCGGAGGGGAGACCCAGTACTTC. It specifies CASSLGGGGETQYF.

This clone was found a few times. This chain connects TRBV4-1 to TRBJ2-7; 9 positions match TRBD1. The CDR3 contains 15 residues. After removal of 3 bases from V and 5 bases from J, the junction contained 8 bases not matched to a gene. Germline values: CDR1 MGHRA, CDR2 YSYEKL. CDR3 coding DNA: TGCGCCAGCAGCCACCCGGGACAGGGATCCCACGAGCAGTACTTC. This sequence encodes CASSHPGQGSHEQYF.

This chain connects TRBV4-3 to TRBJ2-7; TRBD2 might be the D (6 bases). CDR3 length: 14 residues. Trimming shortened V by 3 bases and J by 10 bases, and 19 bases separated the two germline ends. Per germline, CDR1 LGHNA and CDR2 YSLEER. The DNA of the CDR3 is TGCGCCAGCAGCCAGGAATATACCCTAGCGCGCCAGTACTTC. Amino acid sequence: CASSQEYTLARQYF.

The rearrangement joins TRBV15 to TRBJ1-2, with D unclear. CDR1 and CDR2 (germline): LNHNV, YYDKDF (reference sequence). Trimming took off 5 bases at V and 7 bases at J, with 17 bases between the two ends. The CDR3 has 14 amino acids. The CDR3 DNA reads TGTGCCACCAGCCTCGAGAGGGCCGGTATTGGCTACACCTTC. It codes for CATSLERAGIGYTF.

This CDR3 reads CASSFGTGGNYGYTF. DNA of the CDR3: TGTGCCAGCAGCTTCGGGACAGGGGGTAACTATGGCTACACCTTC. This chain connects TRBV7-9 to TRBJ1-2, with 11 nucleotides matching TRBD1. After removal of 3 bases from V and 1 base from J, the junction contained 1 base not matched to a gene. In germline, CDR1 is SEHNR, CDR2 FQNEAQ (reference sequence). The CDR3 consists of 15 residues.

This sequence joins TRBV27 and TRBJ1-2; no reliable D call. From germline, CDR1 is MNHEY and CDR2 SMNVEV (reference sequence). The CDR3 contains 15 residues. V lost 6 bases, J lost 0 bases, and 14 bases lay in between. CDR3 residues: CASRERQTANYGYTF. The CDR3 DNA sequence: TGTGCCAGCAGAGAACGGCAGACTGCTAACTATGGCTACACCTTC.

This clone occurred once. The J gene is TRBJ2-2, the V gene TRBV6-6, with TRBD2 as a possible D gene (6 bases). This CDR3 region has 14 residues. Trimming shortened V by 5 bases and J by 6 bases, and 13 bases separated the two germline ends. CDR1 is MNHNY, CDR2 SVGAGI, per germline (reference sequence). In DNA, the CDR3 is TGTGCCAGCAGTCAACGGGGGATGGCCGGGGAGCTGTTTTTT. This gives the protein CASSQRGMAGELFF.

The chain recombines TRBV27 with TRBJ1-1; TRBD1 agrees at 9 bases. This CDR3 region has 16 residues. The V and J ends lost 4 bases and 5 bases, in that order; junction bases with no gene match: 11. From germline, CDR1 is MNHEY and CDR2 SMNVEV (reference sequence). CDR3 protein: CASSYRGTGMSTEAFF. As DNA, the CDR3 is TGTGCCAGCAGTTACCGAGGGACAGGGATGAGTACTGAAGCTTTCTTT.

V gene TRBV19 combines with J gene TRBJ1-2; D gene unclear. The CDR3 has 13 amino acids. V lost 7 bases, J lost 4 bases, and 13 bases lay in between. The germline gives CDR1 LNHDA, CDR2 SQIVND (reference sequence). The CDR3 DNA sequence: TGTGCCAGTATAGGAGAATATGGCTATGGCTACACCTTC. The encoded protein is CASIGEYGYGYTF.

CDR3: CASSLPQETQYF. The DNA of the CDR3 is TGTGCCAGCAGCTTGCCTCAAGAGACCCAGTACTTC. The chain links TRBV5-4 to TRBJ2-5; no clear D. Trimming removed 1 base from V and 2 bases from J, with 3 bases in between. This CDR3 is 12 amino acids long. Germline CDR1 reads SGHNT; CDR2 reads YYREEE (reference sequence).

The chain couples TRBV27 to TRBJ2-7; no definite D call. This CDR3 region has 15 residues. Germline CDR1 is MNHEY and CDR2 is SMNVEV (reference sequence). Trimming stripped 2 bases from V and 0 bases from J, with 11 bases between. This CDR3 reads CASSLDHLSSYEQYF. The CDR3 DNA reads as TGTGCCAGCAGTTTAGATCACCTGAGCTCCTACGAGCAGTACTTC.

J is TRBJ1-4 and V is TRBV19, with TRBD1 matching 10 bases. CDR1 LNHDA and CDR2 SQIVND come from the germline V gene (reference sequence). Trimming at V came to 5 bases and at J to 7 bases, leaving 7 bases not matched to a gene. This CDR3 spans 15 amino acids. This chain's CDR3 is CASSQRTGGSEKLFF. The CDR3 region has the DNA TGTGCCAGTAGTCAGAGGACAGGGGGAAGTGAAAAACTGTTTTTT.

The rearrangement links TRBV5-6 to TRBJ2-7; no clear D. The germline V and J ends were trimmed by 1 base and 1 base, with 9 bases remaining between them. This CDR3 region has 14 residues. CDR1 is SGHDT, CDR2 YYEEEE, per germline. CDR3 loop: CASSLRHSSYEQYF. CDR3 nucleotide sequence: TGTGCCAGCAGCTTGAGGCACAGTTCCTACGAGCAGTACTTC.

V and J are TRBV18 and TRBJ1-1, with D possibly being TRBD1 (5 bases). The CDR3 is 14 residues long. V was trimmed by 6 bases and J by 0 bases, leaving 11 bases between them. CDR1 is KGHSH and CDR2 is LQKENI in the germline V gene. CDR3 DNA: TGTGCCAGCTCGACCGGGGGAATGAACACTGAAGCTTTCTTT. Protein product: CASSTGGMNTEAFF.